This passage covers 8 T cell receptor beta chains from one sample sequenced in a study of beta chain features in type 1 diabetes. All of the isolated RNA was reverse transcribed, so expressed TCRB transcripts were sequenced. Clones were sequenced by immunoSEQ multiplex PCR, and TCRdb holds only the in-frame ones, with some missing. Among 970,000 or so clones listed, roughly a sixth were seen once. The sequencing input was naive CD4+ T cells from blood. The receptors were sampled from a young woman in good health.

The genes are TRBV5-1 and TRBJ2-2, with 10 bases identical to TRBD2. Germline trimming cut 5 bases from V and 1 base from J; bases unmatched to any gene: 5. The CDR3 length is 16 residues. Germline lookup yields CDR1 SGHRS and CDR2 YFSETQ. This CDR3 reads CASRWGLAKNTGELFF. DNA for the CDR3: TGCGCCAGCAGGTGGGGACTAGCGAAGAACACCGGGGAGCTGTTTTTT. Full variable domain (outside the CDR3, taken from reference TRBV5-1 and TRBJ2-2): KAGVTQTPRYLIKTRGQQVTLSCSPISGHRSVSWYQQTPGQGLQFLFEYFSETQRNKGNFPGRFSGRQFSNSRSEMNVSTLELGDSALYLCASRWGLAKNTGELFFGEGSRLTVL.

This rearrangement joins TRBV7-9 to TRBJ1-1; D is uncertain. CDR1 is SEHNR, CDR2 FQNEAQ, per germline (reference sequence). Trimming stripped 3 bases from V and 1 base from J, with 6 bases between. This CDR3 region has 13 residues. The CDR3 DNA is TGTGCCAGCAGCTTTTCCGAGAACACTGAAGCTTTCTTT. Translated: CASSFSENTEAFF.

For this clone: Other nucleotide sequences from this sample produce the same CDR3. The V and J genes are TRBV9 and TRBJ2-1; 7 bases are a match to TRBD2. The CDR3 has 15 residues. Per the germline V gene, CDR1 is SGDLS and CDR2 is YYNGEE. Trimming at V came to 0 bases and at J to 4 bases, leaving 4 bases not matched to a gene. CDR3 sequence reads: CASSVGLAEYNEQFF. CDR3 coding DNA: TGTGCCAGCAGCGTAGGCCTAGCGGAGTACAATGAGCAGTTCTTC.

The rearrangement joins TRBV28 to TRBJ1-2, with D maybe TRBD1 (5 bases). CDR3 length: 15 residues. The ends were cut back, 5 bases at V and 7 bases at J, with 20 bases in the middle. Per germline, CDR1 MDHEN and CDR2 SYDVKM. CDR3 sequence reads: CASSRTRGEQAGYTF. CDR3 in DNA: TGTGCCAGCAGTAGAACTCGGGGGGAACAAGCTGGCTACACCTTC.

The chain links TRBV28 to TRBJ1-2, with D perhaps TRBD1 (6 bases). This CDR3 comprises 16 residues. V lost 6 bases and J lost 2, with 19 bases in between. CDR1 and CDR2 from the germline V gene are MDHEN and SYDVKM. CDR3 amino acids: CASSLLGTQGNYGYTF. CDR3 in DNA: TGTGCCAGCAGCCTGTTAGGGACTCAGGGGAACTATGGCTACACCTTC.

The chain uses TRBV11-1 and TRBJ2-7; 7 bases are shared with TRBD1. Germline assignment: CDR1 SGHAT and CDR2 FQDESV (reference sequence). The CDR3 sequence is 14 residues long. The V gene end was trimmed by 1 base and the J gene end by 2 bases; junction bases not matched to a gene: 2. The CDR3 spells CASSLGQGPYEQYF. The CDR3 nucleotides are TGTGCCAGCAGCTTAGGACAGGGACCCTACGAGCAGTACTTC.

This clone was counted a few times. The chain links TRBV2 to TRBJ1-5, with unresolved D. Trimming shortened V by 1 base and J by 3 bases, and 10 bases separated the two germline ends. This CDR3 contains 15 residues. The germline V gene encodes CDR1 SNHLY and CDR2 FYNNEI. DNA of the CDR3: TGTGCCAGCAGTGAAGAGGAGGGTTCCAATCAGCCCCAGCATTTT. It specifies CASSEEEGSNQPQHF.

This clone was seen more than once but under ten times. This sequence joins TRBV21-1 and TRBJ2-3; the table's D call, TRBD2, was not checked against the DNA. TRBV21-1 is given as a pseudogene. The CDR3 runs to 15 residues. The CDR3 nucleotides read TGTGCCAGCAGCATATTCTCGCTAGCGGCAGATACGCAGTATTTT. This translates into CASSIFSLAADTQYF.